This T cell receptor (beta chain) was sequenced for a study of T cell responses to AZD1222 COVID-19 vaccine. Findings and caveats of the study: Reportedly, nearly half the spike-specific TCRs target unmutated variant regions. Distributed over spike, vaccine-associated CD4 TCRs predominated at 160-218 and 743-854. Repertoire samples came only from after the peak T cell response.

Concerning this clone itself: Its antigen is not known.

Germline CDR1 and CDR2: SGHRS and YFSETQ. This CDR3 region has 15 residues. V lost 0 bases and J 10 bases, leaving 18 bases between the germline ends. Samples with a second dose at about 4 or about 12 weeks were pooled together. TCRdb's copy holds only in-frame clones and misses some; the assay was immunoSEQ multiplex PCR. The table lists fewer than 150,000 clones, just over 90% of them singletons. Material: peripheral blood, obtained 28 days after the second AZD1222 dose. V gene TRBV5-1 combines with J gene TRBJ2-3; D is possibly TRBD1 or TRBD2 (5 bases each). The receptor was isolated from an adult who received the AZD1222 COVID-19 vaccine. As DNA, the CDR3 is TGCGCCAGCAGCTTGGTGGTGGGAACCGGGACGGCGCAGTATTTT. Translated: CASSLVVGTGTAQYF.